Following are 12 T cell receptor beta chains from one sample sequenced in a study of CXCR3-negative and CXCR3-positive naive CD8 T cells. Via 5' RACE with UMI labels, TRB cDNA libraries were prepared. TCRdb re-called the 5' RACE reads and gives one entry per CDR3 protein, without DNA. This sample's table reports around 50,000 distinct CDR3 sequences. The sequenced sample consisted of naive CXCR3- CD8+ T cells from blood. The subset denotes: CD45RO-CCR7+CD27+CD95- naive CD8+ T cells lacking CXCR3 (TNR3-). The receptors were gathered from a human donor in good health. Some clones in this sample may be carry-over from other donors' samples.

The rearrangement joins TRBV20-1 to TRBJ2-5; TCRdb proposes TRBD2, but this gene call is untestable without DNA. The CDR3 consists of 12 residues. Germline V gives CDR1 DFQATT, CDR2 SNEGSKA (reference sequence). The CDR3 spells CSAPREWETQYF.

The chain is built from TRBV19 and TRBJ2-1; TCRdb lists TRBD2, though no DNA is available to test this call. Germline assignment: CDR1 LNHDA and CDR2 SQIVND (reference sequence). The length of the CDR3 is 17 residues. The CDR3 spells CASSTRLAGLSYNEQFF. The variable domain in full, completed from reference TRBV19 and TRBJ2-1, reads DGGITQSPKYLFRKEGQNVTLSCEQNLNHDAMYWYRQDPGQGLRLIYYSQIVNDFQKGDIAEGYSVSREKKESFPLTVTSAQKNPTAFYLCASSTRLAGLSYNEQFFGPGTRLTVL.

The genes are TRBV20-1 and TRBJ2-7; TCRdb returns TRBD1, unconfirmable since there is no DNA. CDR1 is DFQATT, CDR2 SNEGSKA, per germline (reference sequence). The CDR3 covers 11 residues. The CDR3 reads CSASPGYEQYF.

The chain combines TRBV11-3 with TRBJ2-3; the D call from TCRdb, TRBD2, cannot be confirmed without DNA. The CDR3 contains 18 residues. CDR1 and CDR2 (germline): SGHNT, YENEEA. CDR3 sequence: CASSLGLGGDYYTDTQYF.

The V call is TRBV11-2, the J call TRBJ2-1; TCRdb indicates TRBD2, and absent DNA this call remains unverified. Germline V lookup: CDR1 SGHAT, CDR2 FQNNGV. This CDR3 region has 17 residues. The CDR3 loop reads CASSLGTSGGHYNEQFF.

This rearrangement joins TRBV20-1 to TRBJ2-3; TCRdb selects TRBD2, and the lack of DNA leaves this call unchecked. The CDR3 length is 16 residues. In germline, CDR1 is DFQATT, CDR2 SNEGSKA (reference sequence). CDR3: CSARDSLASSSDTQYF.

The rearrangement uses TRBV4-3 and TRBJ1-1; the D call of TRBD1 rests on TCRdb alone, since no DNA is present to check it. This CDR3 is built from 14 residues. Germline-derived CDR1 and CDR2 are LGHNA and YSLEER. CDR3: CASSQDSSTGIAFF.

This chain uses TRBV20-1 with TRBJ1-1. This CDR3 is 14 amino acids long. Germline V gene lookup returns CDR1 DFQATT and CDR2 SNEGSKA (reference sequence). The CDR3 loop reads CSANPGTEVTEAFF.

The CDR3 loop reads CASSQGTGSDQPQHF. The chain combines TRBV4-1 with TRBJ1-5; TCRdb lists TRBD1, though no DNA is available to test this call. The CDR3 has 15 amino acids. Germline loops: CDR1 MGHRA, CDR2 YSYEKL.

The genes are TRBV12-3 or TRBV12-4 and TRBJ2-5. CDR3 length: 11 amino acids. CDR3 sequence reads: CASSFGETQYF.

V gene TRBV7-9 combines with J gene TRBJ1-4; TCRdb names TRBD1, which stays unverified in the absence of DNA. Per the germline V gene, CDR1 is SEHNR and CDR2 is FQNEAQ (reference sequence). This CDR3 region has 13 residues. CDR3 in amino acids: CASSRDSNEKLFF.

The chain couples TRBV28 to TRBJ2-7; TCRdb proposes TRBD1, but this gene call is untestable without DNA. Germline loops: CDR1 MDHEN, CDR2 SYDVKM. The CDR3 is 14 amino acids. The CDR3: CASSLFSGAYEQYF. The full variable domain, in which reference TRBV28 and TRBJ2-7 provide the parts outside the CDR3, is DVKVTQSSRYLVKRTGEKVFLECVQDMDHENMFWYRQDPGLGLRLIYFSYDVKMKEKGDIPEGYSVSREKKERFSLILESASTNQTSMYLCASSLFSGAYEQYFGPGTRLTVT.